These 19 T cell receptor beta chains came from one sample sequenced in a study of T cell changes during pregnancy in multiple sclerosis. Clones were read by immunoSEQ multiplex PCR, and TCRdb kept only the in-frame ones, dropping some. This sample yields approximately 37,000 clones, of which approximately 94% are seen a single time; over 1.5% belongs to the top ten. The material sequenced was peripheral blood, taken in the third trimester of pregnancy. These TCRs come from a female donor with multiple sclerosis, enrolled in a pregnancy study.

The chain is built from TRBV4-3 and TRBJ2-7; 11 positions agree with TRBD2. Germline V gene sequence: CDR1 LGHNA, CDR2 YSLEER. After removal of 0 bases from V and 4 bases from J, the junction contained 8 bases not matched to a gene. This CDR3 contains 17 residues. This CDR3 is CASSQDLAGGRRYEQYF. The CDR3 DNA reads as TGCGCCAGCAGCCAAGACCTAGCGGGGGGAAGAAGGTACGAGCAGTACTTC.

The chain recombines TRBV19 with TRBJ1-4, with D possibly being TRBD1 (5 bases). Germline loops: CDR1 LNHDA, CDR2 SQIVND (reference sequence). Between the trimmed V and J ends, which lost 8 bases and 5 bases, there was a span of 12 bases. The CDR3 has 13 amino acids. CDR3 sequence (DNA): TGTGCCAGTGACCAGGGATCGAATGAAAAACTGTTTTTT. Encoded protein: CASDQGSNEKLFF.

The chain joins TRBV9 to TRBJ2-7; 7 bases match TRBD2. The CDR3 sequence is 16 residues long. CDR1 is SGDLS, CDR2 YYNGEE, per germline. The V segment lost 4 bases and the J segment 6 bases; nucleotides outside the gene matches: 16. The CDR3 reads CASSPDGEGLQGEQYF. Written as DNA, the CDR3 is TGTGCCAGCAGCCCCGACGGGGAGGGCCTTCAAGGCGAGCAGTACTTC.

This chain uses TRBV7-3 with TRBJ2-6; no definite D call. Germline V gives CDR1 SGHTA, CDR2 FQGTGA. V was trimmed by 5 bases and J by 0 bases, leaving 5 bases between them. This CDR3 contains 14 residues. The DNA for the CDR3 is TGTGCCAGCAGCCCTAGCTCTGGGGCCAACGTCCTGACTTTC. This codes for CASSPSSGANVLTF.

V usage is TRBV7-2 and J usage is TRBJ2-7; 10 nucleotides align to TRBD1. Germline V gene sequence: CDR1 SGHTA, CDR2 FQGNSA. The CDR3 totals 15 residues. With 3 bases clipped from V and 6 bases from J, the junction kept 8 bases outside the gene matches. The CDR3 DNA is TGTGCCAGCAGCTTTCTGGGGACAGGGGTTGCCGAGCAGTACTTC. Translating it yields CASSFLGTGVAEQYF. The variable domain in full, with the rest retrieved from reference TRBV7-2 and TRBJ2-7, is GAGVSQSPSNKVTEKGKDVELRCDPISGHTALYWYRQSLGQGLEFLIYFQGNSAPDKSGLPSDRFSAERTGGSVSTLTIQRTQQEDSAVYLCASSFLGTGVAEQYFGPGTRLTVT.

V usage is TRBV5-8 and J usage is TRBJ2-1; possible D gene TRBD2, 6 bases. Between the trimmed V and J ends, which lost 3 bases and 7 bases, there was a span of 14 bases. This CDR3 region has 14 residues. Germline CDR1 SGHTS, CDR2 YDEGEE. CDR3 sequence (DNA): TGTGCCAGCAGCTGGGGGGTCGGACGTAATGAGCAGTTCTTC. It is translated as CASSWGVGRNEQFF.

V usage is TRBV13 and J usage is TRBJ1-6; 9 bases are a match to TRBD1. The trim removed 5 bases at V and 8 bases at J, leaving 10 bases unmatched. Germline CDR1 PRHDT, CDR2 FYEKMQ (reference sequence). The CDR3 totals 16 residues. DNA for the CDR3: TGTGCCAGCAGCCACACAACCGGGACAGGGTATTCACCCCTCCACTTT. Protein product: CASSHTTGTGYSPLHF.

V and J are TRBV19 and TRBJ2-2; 13 nucleotides align to TRBD2. V dropped 6 bases and J dropped 8; count of bases not matched to a gene: 9. This CDR3 contains 16 residues. CDR1 LNHDA and CDR2 SQIVND come from the germline V gene (reference sequence). The CDR3 sequence: CASSLRTSGSGGELFF. The CDR3 DNA follows: TGTGCCAGTAGCCTAAGGACTAGCGGGAGCGGGGGGGAGCTGTTTTTT.

CDR3 nucleotide sequence: TGTGCCAGCAGCTTTGAATGCGGTGAGCAGTTCTTC. This gives the protein CASSFECGEQFF. The V call is TRBV12-1, the J call TRBJ2-1; the table names TRBD2, a call not compared with the DNA. TRBV12-1 is marked as a pseudogene. The CDR3 sequence is 12 residues long.

This clone has only one observation. This sequence joins TRBV6-6 and TRBJ1-5; D perhaps matches TRBD1 (6 bases). This CDR3 has 14 amino acids. Germline V gene lookup returns CDR1 MNHNY and CDR2 SVGAGI (reference sequence). Trimming cost V 5 bases and J 2 bases, with 10 bases left between them. The DNA of the CDR3 is TGTGCCAGCAGTCGGACAGAGCGCAATCAGCCCCAGCATTTT. Amino acids: CASSRTERNQPQHF.

The chain couples TRBV7-3 to TRBJ1-1, with 8 bases matching TRBD1. Germline V gene lookup returns CDR1 SGHTA and CDR2 FQGTGA. V lost 9 bases to trimming and J lost 1 base; unmatched junction nucleotides: 7. The CDR3 contains 14 residues. The CDR3, as DNA: TGTGCCAGTAGTTCCGGGACAGGGAACACTGAAGCTTTCTTT. Encoded protein: CASSSGTGNTEAFF.

This clone was observed a single time. The chain joins TRBV7-8 to TRBJ2-3, with TRBD2 as a possible D gene (5 bases). The length of the CDR3 is 15 residues. CDR1 is SGHVS and CDR2 is FQNEAQ in the germline V gene. The V end lost 1 base, the J end lost 4 bases, and 12 bases lay between the germline ends. CDR3 in DNA: TGTGCCAGCAGCTTAGTTCTGGGAGTATCAGATACGCAGTATTTT. Translating gives CASSLVLGVSDTQYF.

The V and J genes are TRBV28 and TRBJ1-3; D unresolved. Per germline, CDR1 MDHEN and CDR2 SYDVKM. The ends were cut back, 6 bases at V and 0 bases at J, with 3 bases in the middle. CDR3 size: 12 residues. The chain's CDR3 is CASSHSGNTIYF. Written as DNA, the CDR3 is TGTGCCAGCAGCCACTCTGGAAACACCATATATTTT.

The rearrangement uses TRBV28 and TRBJ2-5, with 11 positions matching TRBD2. This CDR3 comprises 15 residues. V dropped 3 bases and J dropped 6; count of bases not matched to a gene: 6. Germline assignment: CDR1 MDHEN and CDR2 SYDVKM. The CDR3 DNA follows: TGTGCCAGCAGTTTTCATAGCGGGAGGGGAAAGACCCAGTACTTC. It codes for CASSFHSGRGKTQYF.

The J gene is TRBJ2-5, the V gene TRBV7-6; no firm D call. Trimming took 2 bases from V and 4 from J, leaving 14 bases between them. The CDR3 is 15 residues long. The germline gives CDR1 SGHVS, CDR2 FNYEAQ. This chain's CDR3 is CASSLIESIRETQYF. The DNA of the CDR3 is TGTGCCAGCAGCTTAATAGAATCAATAAGAGAGACCCAGTACTTC.

The chain carries TRBV5-1 and TRBJ2-7; D might be TRBD1 (7 bases). V lost 4 bases to trimming and J lost 3 bases, with 11 bases between them. This CDR3 spans 13 amino acids. Germline assignment: CDR1 SGHRS and CDR2 YFSETQ. The chain's CDR3 is CASSRGDSYEQYF. CDR3 coding DNA: TGCGCCAGCAGCCGCGGGGACAGCTACGAGCAGTACTTC.

V is TRBV30 and J is TRBJ1-4, with D maybe TRBD1 (5 bases). Germline V gene data show CDR1 as GTSNPN and CDR2 as SVGIG (reference sequence). V was cut by 3 bases and J by 4 bases, with 9 bases left in between. The CDR3 totals 13 residues. CDR3 protein: CAWRAGGNEKLFF. The DNA for the CDR3 is TGTGCCTGGAGGGCGGGGGGTAATGAAAAACTGTTTTTT.

The J gene is TRBJ2-1, the V gene TRBV7-8, with TRBD2 matching 16 bases. With V trimmed by 2 bases and J by 4 bases, 8 bases remained unmatched. The CDR3 covers 19 residues. The germline gives CDR1 SGHVS, CDR2 FQNEAQ. The CDR3 DNA reads as TGTGCCAGCAGCTTATCGGGACTAGCGGGAGGGCCCTCTTACAATGAGCAGTTCTTC. Protein product: CASSLSGLAGGPSYNEQFF.

The V gene is TRBV11-2, the J gene TRBJ2-3, with D perhaps TRBD1 (7 bases). The CDR3 has 15 amino acids. Germline lookup yields CDR1 SGHAT and CDR2 FQNNGV. V was clipped by 0 bases and J by 3 bases, with 10 bases between them. The CDR3 here is CASSLEQGGTDTQYF. DNA of the CDR3: TGTGCCAGCAGCTTAGAGCAGGGGGGTACAGATACGCAGTATTTT.